One sample yielded the 12 T cell receptor beta chains listed below, sequenced in a study of cytomegalovirus exposure and HLA in healthy donors. PCR involved 60 Vbeta and 13 Jbeta primers. The protocol was immunoSEQ multiplex PCR, while the TCRdb copy is restricted to in-frame clones and leaves out a portion. The sample comprises some 150,000 clones, nearly 80% of which are singletons, and under 3% rests with the top ten. Sample: PBMCs. Every receptor here comes from a man aged 40-55 years in good health and CMV-seropositive.

The rearrangement joins TRBV4-3 to TRBJ2-2; TRBD2 matches at 12 bases. The length of the CDR3 is 16 residues. Germline CDR1 reads LGHNA; CDR2 reads YSLEER. Trimming cost V 1 base and J 7 bases; bases outside gene matches: 4. As DNA, the CDR3 is TGCGCCAGCAGCCAAGGCCCACTAGCGGGAGGCGGGGAGCTGTTTTTT. Amino acid sequence: CASSQGPLAGGGELFF.

The table lists this clone with a few counts. This chain uses TRBV6-5 with TRBJ1-3; unclear D gene. Trimming took off 7 bases at V and 0 bases at J, with 10 bases between the two ends. This CDR3 is built from 14 residues. Germline CDR1 MNHEY, CDR2 SVGAGI. The CDR3 nucleotides are TGTGCCAGCACGATAGAAGACTCTGGAAACACCATATATTTT. Its protein product is CASTIEDSGNTIYF.

This chain uses TRBV7-6 with TRBJ2-7, with TRBD1 matching over 7 bases. The CDR3 has 15 residues. Germline CDR1 is SGHVS and CDR2 is FNYEAQ. V trimming: 1 base; J trimming: 2 bases; junction bases outside the gene matches: 5. The CDR3 here is CASSLGQGIPYEQYF. The DNA of the CDR3 is TGTGCCAGCAGCTTAGGACAGGGAATCCCCTACGAGCAGTACTTC.

This chain links TRBV9 with TRBJ1-4, with D unclear. The CDR3 sequence is 14 residues long. V lost 0 bases to trimming and J lost 5 bases, with 8 bases between them. CDR1 and CDR2 (germline): SGDLS, YYNGEE. CDR3 nucleotides: TGTGCCAGCAGCGTAGACGGGGAGAATGAAAAACTGTTTTTT. This gives the protein CASSVDGENEKLFF. Together with reference TRBV9 and TRBJ1-4, the CDR3 gives the full variable domain: DSGVTQTPKHLITATGQRVTLRCSPRSGDLSVYWYQQSLDQGLQFLIQYYNGEERAKGNILERFSAQQFPDLHSELNLSSLELGDSALYFCASSVDGENEKLFFGSGTQLSVL.

The V gene is TRBV18, the J gene TRBJ1-1; maybe TRBD1 (6 bases). V gave up 5 bases and J gave up 1 base, with 20 bases separating them. The CDR3 is 17 residues long. Germline-derived CDR1 and CDR2 are KGHSH and LQKENI. The CDR3: CASSSRTQGFWNTEAFF. DNA for the CDR3: TGTGCCAGCTCATCCCGCACACAGGGTTTCTGGAACACTGAAGCTTTCTTT.

This chain uses TRBV15 with TRBJ2-5; perhaps TRBD2 as D (6 bases). Germline CDR1 LNHNV, CDR2 YYDKDF (reference sequence). The CDR3 loop spans 15 amino acids. V dropped 0 bases and J dropped 2 bases, with 10 bases sitting between them. Written as DNA, the CDR3 is TGTGCCACCAGCAGAGATCTGGGGGGACAAGAGACCCAGTACTTC. The encoded protein is CATSRDLGGQETQYF. The full variable domain, rest sourced from reference TRBV15 and TRBJ2-5, is DAMVIQNPRYQVTQFGKPVTLSCSQTLNHNVMYWYQQKSSQAPKLLFHYYDKDFNNEADTPDNFQSRRPNTSFCFLDIRSPGLGDTAMYLCATSRDLGGQETQYFGPGTRLLVL.

The J gene is TRBJ2-7, the V gene TRBV19; TRBD2 matches at 13 bases. From germline, CDR1 is LNHDA and CDR2 SQIVND (reference sequence). CDR3 length: 16 amino acids. The V and J ends lost 5 bases and 7 bases, in that order; junction bases with no gene match: 11. CDR3 region: CASSRTSGSSLVEQYF. The CDR3 DNA reads TGTGCCAGTAGTCGGACTAGCGGGAGTTCCCTGGTAGAGCAGTACTTC.

Points on this clone: The junction does not match germline at one end; this may be a read error. J is TRBJ2-6 and V is TRBV5-6; TRBD1 matches 10 bases. The CDR3 contains 15 residues. The V gene's germline CDR1 is SGHDT and CDR2 YYEEEE. The CDR3 is CASSLEGTGAHVLTF. DNA of the CDR3: TGTGCCAGCAGCTTGGAGGGGACAGGGGCCCACGTCCTGACTTTC.

This clone has a handful of counts. V is TRBV5-1 and J is TRBJ2-7; TRBD2 matches 7 bases. The germline gives CDR1 SGHRS, CDR2 YFSETQ. The CDR3 runs 16 residues. V gave up 2 bases and J gave up 2 bases; unmatched junction bases: 10. DNA of the CDR3: TGCGCCAGCAGCTTAGGTTGGGCTAGCGGCCCCTACGAGCAGTACTTC. This encodes CASSLGWASGPYEQYF.

This clone was recorded only once. J is TRBJ1-6 and V is TRBV11-3; D perhaps matches TRBD1 (6 bases). V shed 5 bases and J shed 10 bases, with 12 bases lying between them. This CDR3 has 13 residues. Per germline, CDR1 SGHNT and CDR2 YENEEA. This chain's CDR3 is CASSEGQGSPLHF. DNA for the CDR3: TGTGCCAGCAGCGAAGGCCAGGGGTCACCCCTCCACTTT.

V is TRBV9 and J is TRBJ1-2; D is undetermined. V gave up 0 bases and J gave up 3 bases, with 12 bases separating them. The V gene's germline CDR1 is SGDLS and CDR2 YYNGEE. This CDR3 contains 15 residues. CDR3 DNA sequence: TGTGCCAGCAGCGTAGCTCCGGGGAGTGACTATGGCTACACCTTC. Its protein is CASSVAPGSDYGYTF.

The CDR3 nucleotides read TGCGCCAGCAGCCAAGATACGGGACAGTCGGCCTACGAGCAGTACTTC. It specifies CASSQDTGQSAYEQYF. V usage is TRBV4-3 and J usage is TRBJ2-7, with 7 nucleotides matching TRBD1. The ends lost 0 bases at V and 2 bases at J; junction bases unmatched: 7. The germline CDR1 and CDR2 sequences are LGHNA and YSLEER. The CDR3 runs to 16 residues.